The source of this T cell receptor beta chain is a study of Ad26.COV2.S vaccination and SARS-CoV-2 variants. Across the study: Ad26.COV2.S shots went into the muscle once or twice, 56 days apart.

Whole-study results and caveats: TCR breadth and depth estimates may have understated total T cell responses. Recipients given vaccine exceeded placebo recipients in spike-specific TCR breadth.

V was pared by 3 bases and J by 5 bases, with 16 bases between. CDR1 ENHRY and CDR2 SYGVKD come from the germline V gene. This CDR3 is built from 15 residues. This clone was recorded only once. Its antigen is unidentified. This table comes from immunoSEQ multiplex PCR, and its TCRdb copy is limited to in-frame clones, with some not included. The table has around 250,000 clones, more than 70% seen once. Described treatment: some 19 received Ad26.COV2.S at low or high dose, single or two shots; about 5 received placebo; per-sample allocation not given. Material that was analyzed had been drawn on day 63 after the first vaccine or placebo injection.

The chain uses TRBV10-3 and TRBJ1-1; D may be TRBD1 (6 bases). This TCR came from a person aged 18-60 years who received the Ad26.COV2.S COVID-19 vaccine or a placebo. Sequenced material: peripheral blood, taken in a trial of Ad26.COV2.S vaccine versus placebo. In nucleotides, the CDR3 is TGTGCCATCAGTGACAGAACAGGGTCGCGGACTGAAGCTTTCTTT. This sequence encodes CAISDRTGSRTEAFF.